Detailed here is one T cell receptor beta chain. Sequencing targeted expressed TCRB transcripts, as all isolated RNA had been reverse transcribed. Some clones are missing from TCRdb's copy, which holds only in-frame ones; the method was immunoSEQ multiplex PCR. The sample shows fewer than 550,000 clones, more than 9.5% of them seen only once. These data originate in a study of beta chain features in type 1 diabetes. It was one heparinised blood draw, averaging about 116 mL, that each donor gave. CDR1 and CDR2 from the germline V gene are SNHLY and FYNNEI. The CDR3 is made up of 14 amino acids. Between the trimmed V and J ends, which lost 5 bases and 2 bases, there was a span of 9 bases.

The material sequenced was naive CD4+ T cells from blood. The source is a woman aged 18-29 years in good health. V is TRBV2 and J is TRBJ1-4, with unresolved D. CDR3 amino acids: CASSSPTTNEKLFF. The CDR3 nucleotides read TGTGCCAGCAGTTCCCCGACGACTAATGAAAAACTGTTTTTT.